A single sample is the source of the 4 T cell receptor beta chains below, sequenced in a study of shared clonotypes between healthy human individuals. Clones were read by immunoSEQ multiplex PCR, and TCRdb kept only the in-frame ones, dropping some. The table lists more than 2,000,000 clones, around nine tenths of them singletons. The sequenced sample was naive CD4+ T cells sorted from blood. As to subset: CD45RA+ positively selected. The receptors originated from a man aged 18 to 35 in good health.

The chain has TRBV30 and TRBJ1-5, with TRBD1 as a possible D gene (5 bases). With 3 bases removed from V and 0 bases from J, the gap between germline ends came to 12 bases. CDR3 length: 15 amino acids. The germline V gene encodes CDR1 GTSNPN and CDR2 SVGIG (reference sequence). CDR3 DNA: TGTGCCTGGAGGGTGGGGGGTACTAGCAATCAGCCCCAGCATTTT. The encoded protein is CAWRVGGTSNQPQHF.

The V call is TRBV4-2, the J call TRBJ1-6, with D uncertain. The CDR3 is made up of 18 amino acids. The germline V gene encodes CDR1 LGHNA and CDR2 YNFKEQ. V lost 3 bases and J 1 base, leaving 16 bases between the germline ends. The CDR3 region is CASSQNSPVLSYNSPLHF. The CDR3, as DNA: TGTGCCAGCAGCCAGAACTCCCCTGTGCTATCCTATAATTCACCCCTCCACTTT.

Concerning this clone: Other nucleotide sequences from this sample produce the same CDR3. The J gene is TRBJ1-4, the V gene TRBV5-1; D perhaps matches TRBD1 (6 bases). Per germline, CDR1 SGHRS and CDR2 YFSETQ. Trimming removed 0 bases at V and 8 bases at J, with 11 bases between. This CDR3 comprises 14 residues. CDR3 loop: CASSLEQGREKLFF. The CDR3, as DNA: TGCGCCAGCAGCTTGGAACAGGGCAGAGAAAAACTGTTTTTT. The whole variable domain, remainder taken from reference TRBV5-1 and TRBJ1-4, is KAGVTQTPRYLIKTRGQQVTLSCSPISGHRSVSWYQQTPGQGLQFLFEYFSETQRNKGNFPGRFSGRQFSNSRSEMNVSTLELGDSALYLCASSLEQGREKLFFGSGTQLSVL.

The V gene is TRBV29-1, the J gene TRBJ1-2; D gene unclear. CDR1 and CDR2 (germline): SQVTM, ANQGSEA. The V gene lost 6 bases and the J gene lost 4 bases, with 18 bases spanning the gap. The CDR3 loop spans 14 amino acids. The CDR3 DNA follows: TGCAGCGTAGAAACGTCCTCTTCGGGCTATGGCTACACCTTC. This sequence encodes CSVETSSSGYGYTF.